This T cell receptor beta chain was found in a study of tumor-infiltrating lymphocytes in localized non-small cell lung cancer. The wider study: Some samples were collected after neoadjuvant chemotherapy; smokers, never-smokers and several histologies were included. Resected tumor was paired with non-adjacent uninvolved lung from the same patient.

Broader study findings: No T-cell fraction difference was seen between IM1 and IM2 tumors. Only some patients had TCR sequencing, depending on available tissue.

Germline CDR1 SGDLS, CDR2 YYNGEE. This CDR3 is built from 16 residues. The trim removed 0 bases at V and 3 bases at J, leaving 6 bases unmatched. Comment on this clone: The antigen is undetermined.

Measured with immunoSEQ multiplex PCR; TCRdb has only the in-frame clones, and not every one. The table records 11,000 to 15,000 clones, more than 80% of them present only once. This TCR was sampled from a human donor with non-small cell lung cancer. The J gene is TRBJ2-7, the V gene TRBV9, with TRBD1 matching over 10 bases. Sequences were obtained from lung tumor tissue. The CDR3: CASSVAWTGGNYEQYF. The CDR3 DNA reads TGTGCCAGCAGCGTAGCCTGGACAGGGGGAAACTACGAGCAGTACTTC.